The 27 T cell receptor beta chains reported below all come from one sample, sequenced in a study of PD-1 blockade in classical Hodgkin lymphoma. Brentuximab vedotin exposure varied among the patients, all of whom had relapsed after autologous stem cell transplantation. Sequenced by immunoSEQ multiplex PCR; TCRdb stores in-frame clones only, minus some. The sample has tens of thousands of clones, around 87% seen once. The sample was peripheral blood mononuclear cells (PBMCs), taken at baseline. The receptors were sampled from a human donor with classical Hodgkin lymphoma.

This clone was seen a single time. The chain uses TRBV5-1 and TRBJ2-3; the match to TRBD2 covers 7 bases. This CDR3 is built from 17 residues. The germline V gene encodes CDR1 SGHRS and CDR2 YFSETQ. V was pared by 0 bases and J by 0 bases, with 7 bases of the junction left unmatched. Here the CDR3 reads CASSLARQRDSTDTQYF. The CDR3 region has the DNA TGCGCCAGCAGCTTGGCCCGGCAGCGGGATAGCACAGATACGCAGTATTTT. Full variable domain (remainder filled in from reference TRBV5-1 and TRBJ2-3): KAGVTQTPRYLIKTRGQQVTLSCSPISGHRSVSWYQQTPGQGLQFLFEYFSETQRNKGNFPGRFSGRQFSNSRSEMNVSTLELGDSALYLCASSLARQRDSTDTQYFGPGTRLTVL.

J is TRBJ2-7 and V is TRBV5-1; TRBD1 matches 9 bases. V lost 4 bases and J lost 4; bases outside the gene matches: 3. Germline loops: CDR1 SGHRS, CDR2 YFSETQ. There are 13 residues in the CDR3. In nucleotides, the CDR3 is TGCGCCAGCAGCACGGACAGGGGTTACGAGCAGTACTTC. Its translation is CASSTDRGYEQYF.

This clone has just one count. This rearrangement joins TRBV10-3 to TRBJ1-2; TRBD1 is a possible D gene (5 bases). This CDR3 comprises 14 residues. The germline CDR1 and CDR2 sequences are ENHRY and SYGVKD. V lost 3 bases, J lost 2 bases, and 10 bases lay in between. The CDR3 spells CAISDLGRNYGYTF. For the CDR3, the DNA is TGTGCCATCAGTGACCTGGGACGGAACTATGGCTACACCTTC.

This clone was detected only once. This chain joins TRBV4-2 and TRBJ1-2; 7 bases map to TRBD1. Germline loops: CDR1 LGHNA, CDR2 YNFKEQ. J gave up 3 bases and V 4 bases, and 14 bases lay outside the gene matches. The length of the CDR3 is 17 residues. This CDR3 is CASSPGQEMRSYYGYTF. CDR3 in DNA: TGTGCCAGCAGCCCCGGACAGGAGATGCGTTCCTACTATGGCTACACCTTC.

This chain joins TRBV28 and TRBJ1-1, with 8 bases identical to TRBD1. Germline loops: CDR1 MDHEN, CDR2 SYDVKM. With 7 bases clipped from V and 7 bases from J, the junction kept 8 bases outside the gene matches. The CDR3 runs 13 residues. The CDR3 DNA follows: TGTGCCAGCACCAGGACAGGGTGGGGTGAAGCTTTCTTT. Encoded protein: CASTRTGWGEAFF.

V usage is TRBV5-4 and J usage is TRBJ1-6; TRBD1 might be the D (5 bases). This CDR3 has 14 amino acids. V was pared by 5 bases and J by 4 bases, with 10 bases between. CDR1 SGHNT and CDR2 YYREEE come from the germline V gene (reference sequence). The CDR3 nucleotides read TGTGCCAGCAGAGAGGGGACTTATAATTCACCCCTCCACTTT. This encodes CASREGTYNSPLHF.

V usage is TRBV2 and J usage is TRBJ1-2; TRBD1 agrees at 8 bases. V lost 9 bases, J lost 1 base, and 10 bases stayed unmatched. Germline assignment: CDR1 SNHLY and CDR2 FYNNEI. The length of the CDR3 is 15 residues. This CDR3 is CARPQGAPGNYGYTF. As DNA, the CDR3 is TGTGCCAGACCCCAGGGGGCGCCGGGTAACTATGGCTACACCTTC.

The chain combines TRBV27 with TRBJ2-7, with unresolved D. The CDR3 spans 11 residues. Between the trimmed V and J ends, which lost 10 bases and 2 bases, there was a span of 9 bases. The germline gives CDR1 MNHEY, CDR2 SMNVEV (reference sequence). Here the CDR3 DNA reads TGTGCCACCATAACCGCCTACGAGCAGTACTTC. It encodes CATITAYEQYF.

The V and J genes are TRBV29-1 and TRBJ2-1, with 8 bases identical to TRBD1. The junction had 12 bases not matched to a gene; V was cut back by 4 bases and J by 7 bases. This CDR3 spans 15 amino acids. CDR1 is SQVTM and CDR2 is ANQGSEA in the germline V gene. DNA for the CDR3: TGCAGCGTTGGGGTGACAGGGGCCTTTAATAATGAGCAGTTCTTC. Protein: CSVGVTGAFNNEQFF.

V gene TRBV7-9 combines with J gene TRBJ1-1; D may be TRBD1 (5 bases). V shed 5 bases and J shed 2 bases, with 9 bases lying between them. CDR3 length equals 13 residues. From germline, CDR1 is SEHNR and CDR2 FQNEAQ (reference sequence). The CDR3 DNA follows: TGTGCCAGCAGCCCGACAGTAAACACTGAAGCTTTCTTT. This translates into CASSPTVNTEAFF. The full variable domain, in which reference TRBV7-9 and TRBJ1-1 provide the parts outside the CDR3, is DTGVSQNPRHKITKRGQNVTFRCDPISEHNRLYWYRQTLGQGPEFLTYFQNEAQLEKSRLLSDRFSAERPKGSFSTLEIQRTEQGDSAMYLCASSPTVNTEAFFGQGTRLTVV.

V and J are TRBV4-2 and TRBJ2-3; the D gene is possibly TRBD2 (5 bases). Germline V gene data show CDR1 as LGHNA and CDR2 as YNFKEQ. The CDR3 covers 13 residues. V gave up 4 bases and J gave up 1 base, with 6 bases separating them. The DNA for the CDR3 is TGTGCCAGCAGCCGTAGCGGCACAGATACGCAGTATTTT. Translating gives CASSRSGTDTQYF.

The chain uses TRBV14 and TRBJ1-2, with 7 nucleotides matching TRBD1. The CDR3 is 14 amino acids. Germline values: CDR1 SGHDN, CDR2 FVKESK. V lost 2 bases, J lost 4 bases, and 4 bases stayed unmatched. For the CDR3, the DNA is TGTGCCAGCAGCCAAACCGGACAGGCCTATGGCTACACCTTC. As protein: CASSQTGQAYGYTF.

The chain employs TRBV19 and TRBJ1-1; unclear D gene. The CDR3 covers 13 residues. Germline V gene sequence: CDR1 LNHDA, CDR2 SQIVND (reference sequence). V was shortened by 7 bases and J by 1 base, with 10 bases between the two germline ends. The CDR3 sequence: CASTPDSNTEAFF. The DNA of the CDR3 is TGTGCCAGTACCCCGGATTCGAACACTGAAGCTTTCTTT.

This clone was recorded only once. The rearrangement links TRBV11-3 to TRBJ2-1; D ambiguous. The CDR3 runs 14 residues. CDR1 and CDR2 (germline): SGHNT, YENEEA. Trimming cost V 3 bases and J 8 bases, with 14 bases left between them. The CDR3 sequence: CASSFRSSFDEQFF. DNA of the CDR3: TGTGCCAGCAGCTTTAGGAGTAGCTTCGATGAGCAGTTCTTC.

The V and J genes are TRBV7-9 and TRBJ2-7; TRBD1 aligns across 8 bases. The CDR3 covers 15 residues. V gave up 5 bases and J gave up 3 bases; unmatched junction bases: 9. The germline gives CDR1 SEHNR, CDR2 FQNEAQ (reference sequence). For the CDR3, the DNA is TGTGCCAGCAGCCCGGGACAGGTTAGATACTACGAGCAGTACTTC. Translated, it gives CASSPGQVRYYEQYF.

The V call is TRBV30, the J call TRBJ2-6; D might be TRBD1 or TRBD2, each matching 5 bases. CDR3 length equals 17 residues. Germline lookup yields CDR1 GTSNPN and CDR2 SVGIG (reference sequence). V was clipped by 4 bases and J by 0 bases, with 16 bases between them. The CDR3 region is CAWTWDQNPSGANVLTF. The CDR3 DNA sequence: TGTGCCTGGACATGGGACCAGAATCCCTCTGGGGCCAACGTCCTGACTTTC.

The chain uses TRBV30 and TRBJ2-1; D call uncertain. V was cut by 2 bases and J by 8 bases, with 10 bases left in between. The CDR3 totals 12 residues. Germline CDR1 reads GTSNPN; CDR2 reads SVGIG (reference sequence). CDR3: CAWSPHTDEQFF. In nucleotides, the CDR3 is TGTGCCTGGAGTCCCCACACCGATGAGCAGTTCTTC.

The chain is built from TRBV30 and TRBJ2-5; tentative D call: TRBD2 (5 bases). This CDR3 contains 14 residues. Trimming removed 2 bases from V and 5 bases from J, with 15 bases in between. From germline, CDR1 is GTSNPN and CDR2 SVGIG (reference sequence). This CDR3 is CAWSLVAEEETQYF. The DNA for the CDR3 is TGTGCCTGGAGTCTCGTTGCGGAGGAGGAGACCCAGTACTTC.

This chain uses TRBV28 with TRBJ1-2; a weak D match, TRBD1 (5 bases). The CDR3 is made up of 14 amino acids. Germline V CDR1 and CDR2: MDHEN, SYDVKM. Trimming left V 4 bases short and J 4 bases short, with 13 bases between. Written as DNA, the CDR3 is TGTGCCAGCAGTTATGCAGGGCGGCCCTATGGCTACACCTTC. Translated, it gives CASSYAGRPYGYTF.

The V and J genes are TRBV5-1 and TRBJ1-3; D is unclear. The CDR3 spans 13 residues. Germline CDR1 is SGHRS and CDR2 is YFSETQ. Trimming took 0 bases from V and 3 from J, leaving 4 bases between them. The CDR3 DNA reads TGCGCCAGCAGCTTGGTGATTGGAAACACCATATATTTT. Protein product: CASSLVIGNTIYF.

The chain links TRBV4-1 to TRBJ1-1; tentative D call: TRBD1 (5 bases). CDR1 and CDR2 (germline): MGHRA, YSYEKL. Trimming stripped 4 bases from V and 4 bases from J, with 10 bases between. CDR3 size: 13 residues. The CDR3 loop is CASSPWGGTEAFF. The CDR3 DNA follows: TGCGCCAGCAGCCCGTGGGGGGGCACTGAAGCTTTCTTT.

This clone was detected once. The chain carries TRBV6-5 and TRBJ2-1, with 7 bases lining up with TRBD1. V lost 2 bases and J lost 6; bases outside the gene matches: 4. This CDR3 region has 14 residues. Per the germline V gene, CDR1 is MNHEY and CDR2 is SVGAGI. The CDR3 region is CASSYRGQVNEQFF. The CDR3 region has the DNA TGTGCCAGCAGTTACCGTGGACAGGTCAATGAGCAGTTCTTC.

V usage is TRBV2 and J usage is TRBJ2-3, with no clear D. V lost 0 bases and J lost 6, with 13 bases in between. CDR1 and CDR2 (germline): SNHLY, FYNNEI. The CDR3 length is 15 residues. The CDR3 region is CASSEALPKGDTQYF. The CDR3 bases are TGTGCCAGCAGTGAAGCGCTTCCCAAGGGCGATACGCAGTATTTT.

The CDR3 spells CASRKGEDNSPLHF. The CDR3 DNA is TGTGCCAGCAGGAAAGGGGAGGATAATTCACCCCTCCACTTT. This chain connects TRBV6-6 to TRBJ1-6; possibly TRBD1 for D (5 bases). Per the germline V gene, CDR1 is MNHNY and CDR2 is SVGAGI (reference sequence). Trimming cost V 6 bases and J 5 bases, with 11 bases left between them. This CDR3 comprises 14 residues.

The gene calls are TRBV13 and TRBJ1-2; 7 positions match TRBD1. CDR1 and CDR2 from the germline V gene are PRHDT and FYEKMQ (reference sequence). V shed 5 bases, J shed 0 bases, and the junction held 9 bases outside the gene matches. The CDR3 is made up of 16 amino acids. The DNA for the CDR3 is TGTGCCAGCAGCCCTCAGGGGGAAGGAGCTAACTATGGCTACACCTTC. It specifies CASSPQGEGANYGYTF.

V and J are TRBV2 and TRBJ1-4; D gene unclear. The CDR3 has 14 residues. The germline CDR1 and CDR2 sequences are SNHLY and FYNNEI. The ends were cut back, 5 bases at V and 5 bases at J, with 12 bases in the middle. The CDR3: CASSPRKVNEKLFF. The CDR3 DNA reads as TGTGCCAGCAGTCCGAGGAAAGTAAATGAAAAACTGTTTTTT.

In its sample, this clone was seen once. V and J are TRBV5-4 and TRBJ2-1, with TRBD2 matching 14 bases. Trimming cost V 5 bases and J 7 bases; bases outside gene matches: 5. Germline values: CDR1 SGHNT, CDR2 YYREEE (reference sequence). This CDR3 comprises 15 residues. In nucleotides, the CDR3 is TGTGCCAGCAGTCCCGGGACTAGCGGGGGTAATGAGCAGTTCTTC. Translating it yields CASSPGTSGGNEQFF.